The clone carrying this T cell receptor beta chain was seen a handful of times. Its antigen is not known. V lost 0 bases to trimming and J lost 4 bases, with 9 bases between them. Germline V gives CDR1 MNHNY, CDR2 SVGAGI (reference sequence). CDR3 size: 14 residues. This specimen comes from a study of CD8 T cells in ankylosing spondylitis. Broader study findings: The authors found the disease-linked clones to be CD8+ and relatively rare in peripheral blood. From matched ankylosing spondylitis synovial fluid, disease-linked clones were reportedly recovered at significantly enriched levels.

In TCRdb, the 5' RACE reads were re-called with MiXCR into one record per CDR3 protein. Among around 120,000 distinct CDR3 sequences listed, roughly an eighth were seen once. The clonotype originates from a female donor with ankylosing spondylitis or in good health (not recorded which). The chain employs TRBV6-6 and TRBJ1-1; D remains unclear. The sequenced material came from blood, either unsorted or a sorted T cell fraction (not recorded which). The CDR3 spells CASSYSGRTTEAFF. CDR3 in DNA: TGTGCCAGCAGTTACTCCGGTCGGACCACTGAAGCTTTCTTT.